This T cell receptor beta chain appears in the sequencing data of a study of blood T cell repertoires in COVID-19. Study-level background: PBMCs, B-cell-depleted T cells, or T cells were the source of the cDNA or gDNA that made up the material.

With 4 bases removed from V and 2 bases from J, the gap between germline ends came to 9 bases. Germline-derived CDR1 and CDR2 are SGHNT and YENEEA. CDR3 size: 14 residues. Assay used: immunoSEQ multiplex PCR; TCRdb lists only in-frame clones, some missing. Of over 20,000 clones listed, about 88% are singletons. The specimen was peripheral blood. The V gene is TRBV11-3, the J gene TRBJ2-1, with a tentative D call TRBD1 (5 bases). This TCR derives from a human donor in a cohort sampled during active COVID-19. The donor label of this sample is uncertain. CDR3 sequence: CASSWGSTYNEQFF. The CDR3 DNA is TGTGCCAGCAGCTGGGGCAGCACCTACAATGAGCAGTTCTTC.